Shown below are 26 T cell receptor beta chains from a single sample sequenced in a study of blood T cell repertoires in COVID-19. TCRdb keeps only in-frame clones here, not all; method: immunoSEQ multiplex PCR. The sample carries tens of thousands of clones, 80% to 90% recorded once. Material for sequencing was peripheral blood. These TCRs come from a man in his forties or fifties with COVID-19, enrolled during active disease.

V is TRBV6-6 and J is TRBJ2-3; D is perhaps TRBD2 (5 bases). V was clipped by 8 bases and J by 0 bases, with 15 bases between them. This CDR3 comprises 15 residues. Per germline, CDR1 MNHNY and CDR2 SVGAGI (reference sequence). The CDR3 coding sequence is TGTGCCAGCTTAAGAACGGGAACTAGCACAGATACGCAGTATTTT. Translation gives CASLRTGTSTDTQYF.

This chain uses TRBV19 with TRBJ1-4; tentative D call: TRBD1 (5 bases). The CDR3 contains 18 residues. V dropped 5 bases and J dropped 0 bases, with 19 bases sitting between them. Germline assignment: CDR1 LNHDA and CDR2 SQIVND (reference sequence). Written as DNA, the CDR3 is TGTGCCAGTAGTTTTCGACACATCCAGGGTGCAACTAATGAAAAACTGTTTTTT. Translation: CASSFRHIQGATNEKLFF.

CDR3 protein: CASSQGQFYGYTF. The DNA of the CDR3 is TGTGCCAGCAGCCAGGGACAGTTCTATGGCTACACCTTC. J is TRBJ1-2 and V is TRBV7-9; TRBD1 aligns across 7 bases. Germline CDR1 and CDR2: SEHNR and FQNEAQ (reference sequence). Trimming at V came to 5 bases and at J to 4 bases, leaving 4 bases not matched to a gene. The CDR3 has 13 residues.

V usage is TRBV27 and J usage is TRBJ2-7; D perhaps matches TRBD2 (7 bases). Trimming cost V 7 bases and J 3 bases, with 13 bases left between them. This CDR3 has 13 residues. Germline V gives CDR1 MNHEY, CDR2 SMNVEV (reference sequence). CDR3 nucleotide sequence: TGTGCCAGCACCCAAAGGGGGGGCTACGAGCAGTACTTC. Its protein is CASTQRGGYEQYF.

This chain uses TRBV29-1 with TRBJ2-7; D perhaps matches TRBD1 (5 bases). CDR3 size: 15 residues. CDR1 is SQVTM, CDR2 ANQGSEA, per germline. Trimming shortened V by 3 bases and J by 5 bases, and 20 bases separated the two germline ends. The CDR3 coding sequence is TGCAGCGTTGACCCATACAGGTTATTAAACCACGAGCAGTACTTC. Protein product: CSVDPYRLLNHEQYF.

A single count supports this clone. J is TRBJ1-3 and V is TRBV5-1; unclear D gene. Trimming removed 4 bases from V and 1 base from J, with 9 bases in between. The germline CDR1 and CDR2 sequences are SGHRS and YFSETQ. This CDR3 is built from 14 residues. This CDR3 reads CASSPTESGNTIYF. The CDR3 DNA follows: TGCGCCAGCAGCCCCACGGAGTCTGGAAACACCATATATTTT.

This chain connects TRBV13 to TRBJ2-2; tentatively, D is TRBD2 (6 bases). V dropped 5 bases and J dropped 4 bases, with 11 bases sitting between them. The CDR3 has 14 amino acids. CDR1 and CDR2 (germline): PRHDT, FYEKMQ (reference sequence). CDR3 loop: CASSLGRGTGELFF. The CDR3 DNA reads TGTGCCAGCAGCCTCGGGCGGGGCACCGGGGAGCTGTTTTTT.

The chain couples TRBV7-9 to TRBJ2-1, with D hard to call. Germline-derived CDR1 and CDR2 are SEHNR and FQNEAQ (reference sequence). The length of the CDR3 is 15 residues. V was trimmed by 2 bases and J by 2 bases, leaving 10 bases between them. The CDR3 reads CASSLFTAPYNEQFF. The CDR3 DNA sequence: TGTGCCAGCAGCTTATTCACAGCTCCCTACAATGAGCAGTTCTTC. The whole variable domain, remainder taken from reference TRBV7-9 and TRBJ2-1, is DTGVSQNPRHKITKRGQNVTFRCDPISEHNRLYWYRQTLGQGPEFLTYFQNEAQLEKSRLLSDRFSAERPKGSFSTLEIQRTEQGDSAMYLCASSLFTAPYNEQFFGPGTRLTVL.

This sequence joins TRBV14 and TRBJ1-1; D may be TRBD1 (5 bases). Germline values: CDR1 SGHDN, CDR2 FVKESK. This CDR3 region has 17 residues. V was shortened by 1 base and J by 1 base, with 16 bases between the two germline ends. CDR3 sequence (DNA): TGTGCCAGCAGCCAAGGCGGCTCCGGGGGAGCGAACACTGAAGCTTTCTTT. It codes for CASSQGGSGGANTEAFF.

This clone came up once. This chain links TRBV7-9 with TRBJ1-4; D is uncertain. CDR3 length: 14 residues. V shed 2 bases and J shed 8 bases, with 12 bases lying between them. From germline, CDR1 is SEHNR and CDR2 FQNEAQ (reference sequence). The CDR3 loop is CASSLSGVLEKLFF. In DNA form, the CDR3 reads TGTGCCAGCAGCTTAAGCGGGGTTCTGGAAAAACTGTTTTTT.

This chain links TRBV30 with TRBJ2-3; TRBD2 matches 11 bases. Germline V CDR1 and CDR2: GTSNPN, SVGIG (reference sequence). CDR3 length: 15 residues. The junction had 2 bases not matched to a gene; V was cut back by 1 base and J by 2 bases. CDR3 coding DNA: TGTGCCTGGAGTGGGACTAGCGGGTTCACAGATACGCAGTATTTT. It translates to CAWSGTSGFTDTQYF.

The chain combines TRBV28 with TRBJ1-1, with TRBD1 matching over 10 bases. This CDR3 contains 14 residues. The germline V gene has CDR1 MDHEN and CDR2 SYDVKM. J gave up 5 bases and V 5 bases, and 5 bases lay outside the gene matches. CDR3 sequence reads: CASSPGTGVTEAFF. The DNA of the CDR3 is TGTGCCAGCAGTCCCGGGACAGGGGTGACTGAAGCTTTCTTT.

The chain couples TRBV12-3 or TRBV12-4 to TRBJ1-5; a possible D gene is TRBD1 (6 bases). The CDR3 sequence is 13 residues long. V lost 6 bases and J 6 bases, leaving 12 bases between the germline ends. CDR3 in DNA: TGTGCCAGCAGCCCAGGGGCTACTCAGCCCCAGCATTTT. It specifies CASSPGATQPQHF.

The chain links TRBV18 to TRBJ1-2, with 8 bases identical to TRBD1. The ends lost 2 bases at V and 3 bases at J; junction bases unmatched: 5. This CDR3 contains 15 residues. The germline gives CDR1 KGHSH, CDR2 LQKENI. The CDR3 here is CASSPGPGGHYGYTF. Written as DNA, the CDR3 is TGTGCCAGCTCACCAGGGCCAGGGGGCCACTATGGCTACACCTTC.

In its sample, this clone was seen once. This chain connects TRBV7-9 to TRBJ1-2; 11 nucleotides agree with TRBD1. The germline V gene encodes CDR1 SEHNR and CDR2 FQNEAQ (reference sequence). Germline trimming cut 5 bases from V and 0 bases from J; bases unmatched to any gene: 11. CDR3 length equals 18 residues. CDR3 in amino acids: CASSPTRGQGVANYGYTF. For the CDR3, the DNA is TGTGCCAGCAGCCCTACCAGGGGACAGGGGGTAGCTAACTATGGCTACACCTTC. Supplemented by reference TRBV7-9 and TRBJ1-2, the full variable domain reads DTGVSQNPRHKITKRGQNVTFRCDPISEHNRLYWYRQTLGQGPEFLTYFQNEAQLEKSRLLSDRFSAERPKGSFSTLEIQRTEQGDSAMYLCASSPTRGQGVANYGYTFGSGTRLTVV.

This clone was seen a single time. The gene calls are TRBV30 and TRBJ1-2, with D perhaps matching TRBD1 (5 bases). Between the trimmed V and J ends, which lost 0 bases and 4 bases, there was a span of 12 bases. CDR1 and CDR2 from the germline V gene are GTSNPN and SVGIG (reference sequence). The CDR3 spans 14 residues. The CDR3 loop reads CAWSVDDSGYGYTF. The CDR3, as DNA: TGTGCCTGGAGTGTAGACGACAGTGGCTATGGCTACACCTTC.

The chain couples TRBV23-1 to TRBJ2-7, with a tentative D call TRBD2 (6 bases). TRBV23-1 belongs to the ORF category, with a function that is uncertain. The CDR3 spans 11 residues. V lost 8 bases to trimming and J lost 7 bases, with 12 bases between them. CDR3 DNA: TGCGCCAGCTGCGGTCGGGGGGAGCAGTACTTC. Its protein is CASCGRGEQYF.

This chain links TRBV19 with TRBJ2-7; possible D gene TRBD2, 5 bases. Per the germline V gene, CDR1 is LNHDA and CDR2 is SQIVND (reference sequence). This CDR3 has 14 residues. V was shortened by 1 base and J by 0 bases, with 7 bases between the two germline ends. The DNA for the CDR3 is TGTGCCAGTAGTATAGGACTAAACTCCTACGAGCAGTACTTC. This gives the protein CASSIGLNSYEQYF. Looking up the rest from reference TRBV19 and TRBJ2-7 gives the full variable domain: DGGITQSPKYLFRKEGQNVTLSCEQNLNHDAMYWYRQDPGQGLRLIYYSQIVNDFQKGDIAEGYSVSREKKESFPLTVTSAQKNPTAFYLCASSIGLNSYEQYFGPGTRLTVT.

This chain connects TRBV5-6 to TRBJ2-1; 8 nucleotides agree with TRBD2. CDR1 is SGHDT and CDR2 is YYEEEE in the germline V gene. The CDR3 contains 18 residues. J lost 0 bases, V lost 4 bases, and 12 bases had no gene match. The CDR3 nucleotides read TGTGCCAGCAGCCCTGTTCTAGCGGGTAAGAGCTCCTACAATGAGCAGTTCTTC. Residues: CASSPVLAGKSSYNEQFF.

The chain joins TRBV19 to TRBJ2-3, with unresolved D. Deletions cut 3 bases from V and 4 bases from J, with 2 bases between. CDR1 and CDR2 from the germline V gene are LNHDA and SQIVND (reference sequence). This CDR3 contains 11 residues. The DNA of the CDR3 is TGTGCCAGTAGTATCTCAGATACGCAGTATTTT. This codes for CASSISDTQYF.

The CDR3 here is CATAMRGEREAQRDEQYF. In DNA form, the CDR3 reads TGTGCCACCGCCATGCGGGGGGAGCGGGAGGCCCAGCGGGACGAGCAGTACTTC. The J gene is TRBJ2-7, the V gene TRBV19; 9 nucleotides agree with TRBD2. The CDR3 length is 18 residues. Per the germline V gene, CDR1 is LNHDA and CDR2 is SQIVND (reference sequence). Unmatched junction bases numbered 24, after V lost 10 bases and J lost 5 bases. Based on the CDR3 plus reference TRBV19 and TRBJ2-7, the full variable domain is DGGITQSPKYLFRKEGQNVTLSCEQNLNHDAMYWYRQDPGQGLRLIYYSQIVNDFQKGDIAEGYSVSREKKESFPLTVTSAQKNPTAFYLCATAMRGEREAQRDEQYFGPGTRLTVT.

The chain employs TRBV18 and TRBJ2-2, with 12 bases fitting TRBD2. Per germline, CDR1 KGHSH and CDR2 LQKENI. Trimming took 0 bases from V and 5 from J; bases not matched to a gene: 1. The CDR3 contains 16 residues. The CDR3 DNA follows: TGTGCCAGCTCACCACCACTAGCGGGAGGAACCGGGGAGCTGTTTTTT. This sequence encodes CASSPPLAGGTGELFF.

The V call is TRBV19, the J call TRBJ1-4; the D is unclear. Trimming took off 5 bases at V and 2 bases at J, with 12 bases between the two ends. From germline, CDR1 is LNHDA and CDR2 SQIVND (reference sequence). The CDR3 has 15 residues. CDR3 amino acids: CASSLGPGTNEKLFF. The DNA of the CDR3 is TGTGCCAGTAGTCTCGGGCCGGGGACTAATGAAAAACTGTTTTTT.

V gene TRBV4-1 combines with J gene TRBJ2-7; D is unresolved. Trimming left V 1 base short and J 1 base short, with 8 bases between. The CDR3 consists of 14 residues. CDR1 is MGHRA, CDR2 YSYEKL, per germline. The CDR3: CASSQVGYSYEQYF. Here the CDR3 DNA reads TGCGCCAGCAGCCAAGTCGGTTATTCCTACGAGCAGTACTTC.

This sequence joins TRBV13 and TRBJ2-1, with a possible D match to TRBD2 (5 bases). The V end was cut by 3 bases, the J end by 3 bases, with 9 bases between. This CDR3 is built from 14 residues. CDR1 is PRHDT, CDR2 FYEKMQ, per germline (reference sequence). The CDR3 here is CASSLSGLYNEQFF. CDR3 bases: TGTGCCAGCAGCTTGAGCGGTCTCTACAATGAGCAGTTCTTC.

The V and J genes are TRBV9 and TRBJ2-3, with 8 bases matching TRBD2. Germline V gives CDR1 SGDLS, CDR2 YYNGEE. V shed 3 bases, J shed 1 base, and the junction held 4 bases outside the gene matches. The length of the CDR3 is 15 residues. This chain's CDR3 is CASSDSGSRTDTQYF. DNA of the CDR3: TGTGCCAGCAGCGACAGCGGGAGCCGCACAGATACGCAGTATTTT.